Listed below are T cell receptor beta chains from one sample, sequenced in a study of blood T cells in healthy people across ages. MiXCR was run by TCRdb on the 5' RACE reads, yielding one entry per CDR3 protein. The sample yields 1.5 million to 2 million distinct CDR3 sequences, about 32% seen once. Sequencing input: blood. Every receptor here comes from a woman in her twenties or thirties in good health. The CDR3 runs from the conserved cysteine through the conserved F or W. Each record gives: V gene, J gene, D gene, clone size, CDR3 DNA, CDR3 protein. The D gene is left open where the match is weak. For some rows the clone size is stated as once, few or many, or as a class when expanded; others skip it.

TRBV5-1,TRBJ2-5,.,few,TGCGCCAGCAGCCTAACCGGACGCGCAATCCAAGAGACCCAGTACTTC,CASSLTGRAIQETQYF
TRBV6-5,TRBJ2-3,.,few,TGTGCCAGCATGGAGGGCCCCGGAGATACGCAGTATTTT,CASMEGPGDTQYF
TRBV30,TRBJ2-7,.,.,TGTGCCTGGAGTCCATGGGTGGCCGAGCAGTACTTC,CAWSPWVAEQYF
TRBV4-2,TRBJ2-5,.,once,TGTGCCAGCAGCCAAGGGGATGGGCTCCAAGAGACCCGGTACTTC,CASSQGDGLQETRYF
TRBV7-2,TRBJ2-1,TRBD2,.,TGTGCCAGCAGCTTAGTAGCGGGGGGGACCAGTGAGCAGTTCTTC,CASSLVAGGTSEQFF
TRBV7-2,TRBJ1-2,TRBD1,.,TGTGCCAGCAGCTTAGTCGGGGGGACAGGGGATGGCTACACCTTC,CASSLVGGTGDGYTF
TRBV12-3/TRBV12-4,TRBJ2-1,TRBD2,.,TGTGCCAGCAGAGGACTAGCGCAAAAACTAAGCGATGAGCAGTTCTTC,CASRGLAQKLSDEQFF
TRBV20-1,TRBJ2-7,TRBD2,.,TGCAGTCCTGGAAGCACCGGCGGGAGTGGGTTTCCCGAGCAGTACTTC,CSPGSTGGSGFPEQYF
TRBV19,TRBJ2-3,.,.,TGTGCCAGTAGCCCTCGACAGAACACAGATGCGCAGTATTTT,CASSPRQNTDAQYF
TRBV18,TRBJ1-4,.,.,TGTGCCAGCTCACCGGCCCGATCAACTAATGAAAAACTGTTTTTT,CASSPARSTNEKLFF
TRBV6-2/TRBV6-3,TRBJ2-1,TRBD2,.,TGTGCCAGCAGCCTCCCGCCTAGCGGGATGTTTAATGAGCAGTTCTTC,CASSLPPSGMFNEQFF
TRBV9,TRBJ2-7,.,once,TGTGCCAGCAGCGTGACAGATTATCGTGACGAGCAGTACTTC,CASSVTDYRDEQYF
TRBV12-3/TRBV12-4,TRBJ2-3,.,.,TGTGCCAGCAGGGCCCAAATGAGCACAGATACGCAGTATTTT,CASRAQMSTDTQYF
TRBV5-5,TRBJ2-7,.,many,TGTGCCAGCAGCCCCCAGGGTCGGGGGCAGGCCTACGAGCAGTACTTC,CASSPQGRGQAYEQYF
TRBV4-1,TRBJ1-5,.,few,TGCGCCAGCAGCCAAGGACAGGCGCGAGCGGAGCCCCAGCATTTT,CASSQGQARAEPQHF
TRBV20-1,TRBJ2-5,TRBD1,.,TGCAGTGTACCGGGACAGGTCTTAAGAGAGACCCAGTACTTC,CSVPGQVLRETQYF
TRBV27,TRBJ2-7,TRBD1,.,TGTGCCAGCAGTATCCTCGGGACAGGGGTGGGCGAGCAGTACTTC,CASSILGTGVGEQYF
TRBV2,TRBJ2-1,TRBD2,once,TGTGCCAGCAGTGAAGCTGGACTAGCGGGGGGGTCCTACAATGAGCAGTTCTTC,CASSEAGLAGGSYNEQFF
TRBV2,TRBJ1-2,.,few,TGTGCCAGCAGTGGTGGGGGCCGTAACTATGGCTACACCTTC,CASSGGGRNYGYTF
TRBV28,TRBJ2-4,TRBD1,.,TGTGCCAGCAGTTTCGCCCAGGGGGCTATGGTTCAGTACTTC,CASSFAQGAMVQYF
TRBV6-1,TRBJ1-1,.,.,TGTGCCACCCAACTCCCATGGTCCACTGAAGCTTTCTTT,CATQLPWSTEAFF
TRBV12-3/TRBV12-4,TRBJ1-5,.,few,TGTGCCAGCAGCAAAACGGAAAATCAGCCCCAGCATTTT,CASSKTENQPQHF
TRBV5-1,TRBJ1-2,.,.,TGCGCCAGCAGCTTGGTCATAGGGGCGGGCGGCTACACCTTC,CASSLVIGAGGYTF
TRBV11-2,TRBJ2-1,.,.,TGTGCCAGCAGCTGGGGCCGGAGGGGATTAGCGTTCTTC,CASSWGRRGLAFF
TRBV27,TRBJ2-1,.,.,TGTGCCAGCGGAACCGGGACGTACAATGAGCAGTTCTTC,CASGTGTYNEQFF
TRBV3-1,TRBJ1-1,.,.,TGTGCCAGCAGCCAAATGGGAAATCGTGGGTCTTTCTTT,CASSQMGNRGSFF
TRBV28,TRBJ1-5,.,.,TGTGCCAGCAGTTCGGGGTGGGGGCAGCCCCAGCATTTT,CASSSGWGQPQHF
TRBV9,TRBJ2-2,.,.,TGTGCCAGCAGCGTAGACCCCTCCCGGGAGCTGTTTTTT,CASSVDPSRELFF
TRBV6-5,TRBJ2-7,.,few,TGTGCCAGCAGACGCGGGACTCCACGAACGTACGAGCAGTACTTC,CASRRGTPRTYEQYF
TRBV2,TRBJ2-3,TRBD2,once,TGTGCCAGCAGTGAGGTAGCGGGAGACAGCACAGATACGCAGTATTTT,CASSEVAGDSTDTQYF
TRBV5-1,TRBJ1-1,.,few,TGCGCCAGCAGCTCCAGAGGTGTGGGCACTGAGGCTTTCTTT,CASSSRGVGTEAFF
TRBV7-2,TRBJ2-2,.,.,TGTGCCAGCAGCTTATCCCAAGATTTGGAGCTGTTTTTT,CASSLSQDLELFF
TRBV9,TRBJ2-7,.,few,TGTGCCAGCAGCGTTGGGGCAGGCTACGAGCAGTACTTC,CASSVGAGYEQYF